Shown below are 13 T cell receptor beta chains from a single sample sequenced in a study of response to subunit inactivated influenza vaccine. TCRdb passed the RT-PCR reads through MiXCR, listing each CDR3 protein once. The sample holds around 580,000 distinct CDR3 sequences; 14% are singletons and the top ten take around 10%. The sample here was PBMCs from blood, taken roughly 12 days after vaccination. The origin of the receptors is a man in his fifties who received an inactivated influenza vaccine.

This clonotype was seen only once. The CDR3 loop is CASRKGPDREKLFF. CDR3 DNA: TGTGCCAGCAGGAAGGGGCCTGATAGGGAAAAACTGTTTTTT. The V and J genes are TRBV6-1 and TRBJ1-4; a possible D gene is TRBD1 (5 bases). CDR3 length equals 14 residues. Trimming pared 6 bases from V and 8 bases from J, leaving 16 bases between. Germline loops: CDR1 MNHNS, CDR2 SASEGT.

In this sample, this clonotype turned up a few times. The genes are TRBV12-3 or TRBV12-4 and TRBJ1-4, with 8 positions matching TRBD1. The CDR3 covers 14 residues. The V segment lost 6 bases and the J segment 4 bases; nucleotides outside the gene matches: 4. The CDR3 nucleotides are TGTGCCAGCAGAACACAGGGGGGTAATGAAAAACTGTTTTTT. Its translation: CASRTQGGNEKLFF.

This clonotype was seen only a few times. V is TRBV29-1 and J is TRBJ2-5, with D uncertain. CDR3 size: 14 residues. Per germline, CDR1 SQVTM and CDR2 ANQGSEA. V shed 1 base and J shed 0 bases, with 9 bases lying between them. As DNA, the CDR3 is TGCAGCGTTGAAGTCAACGGGTACCAAGAGACCCAGTACTTC. It translates to CSVEVNGYQETQYF.

This chain connects TRBV6-2 or TRBV6-3 to TRBJ2-7; D may be TRBD1 (6 bases). The CDR3 contains 15 residues. V was shortened by 8 bases and J by 4 bases, with 21 bases between the two germline ends. CDR1 and CDR2 (germline): MNHEY, SVGEGT. DNA for the CDR3: TGTGCCAGCGGAACCAGGGGTCTTGGGGCATACGAGCAGTACTTC. Amino acid sequence: CASGTRGLGAYEQYF.

This clonotype has more than one count but fewer than ten. The rearrangement joins TRBV5-6 to TRBJ2-7; 14 nucleotides line up with TRBD2. CDR1 is SGHDT and CDR2 is YYEEEE in the germline V gene. This CDR3 has 18 amino acids. The V and J ends lost 5 bases and 0 bases, in that order; junction bases with no gene match: 10. The CDR3 loop reads CASRPGTSGGPSSYEQYF. CDR3 DNA: TGTGCCAGCAGACCCGGGACTAGCGGGGGCCCGAGCTCCTACGAGCAGTACTTC. The variable domain in full, with the rest retrieved from reference TRBV5-6 and TRBJ2-7, is DAGVTQSPTHLIKTRGQQVTLRCSPKSGHDTVSWYQQALGQGPQFIFQYYEEEERQRGNFPDRFSGHQFPNYSSELNVNALLLGDSALYLCASRPGTSGGPSSYEQYFGPGTRLTVT.

This clonotype occurred a few times. The chain uses TRBV10-3 and TRBJ1-1; D possibly corresponds to TRBD1 (6 bases). The CDR3 covers 16 residues. The germline V gene encodes CDR1 ENHRY and CDR2 SYGVKD. Between the trimmed V and J ends, which lost 2 bases and 0 bases, there was a span of 13 bases. CDR3 loop: CAISERGASMNTEAFF. CDR3 nucleotides: TGTGCCATCAGTGAGCGGGGGGCGAGCATGAACACTGAAGCTTTCTTT.

The chain recombines TRBV20-1 with TRBJ2-3, with D tentatively TRBD1 (5 bases). V lost 5 bases and J 6 bases, leaving 12 bases between the germline ends. The germline CDR1 and CDR2 sequences are DFQATT and SNEGSKA (reference sequence). This CDR3 is 12 amino acids long. This chain's CDR3 is CSAEQGRDTQYF. Here the CDR3 DNA reads TGCAGTGCTGAGCAGGGAAGGGATACGCAGTATTTT.

V usage is TRBV7-3 and J usage is TRBJ2-7, with 8 bases that match TRBD2. Germline CDR1 and CDR2: SGHTA and FQGTGA. Losses at the gene ends were 3 bases for V and 11 bases for J; bases not matched to a gene: 9. This CDR3 contains 13 residues. The CDR3 spells CASSFGREREKYF. In DNA form, the CDR3 reads TGTGCCAGCAGCTTTGGGAGGGAGCGGGAGAAGTACTTC.

This clonotype has more than one count but fewer than ten. This chain links TRBV7-2 with TRBJ2-5, with D maybe TRBD1 (6 bases). The V and J ends lost 5 bases and 1 base respectively, with 11 bases between them. The V gene's germline CDR1 is SGHTA and CDR2 FQGNSA. The CDR3 loop spans 14 amino acids. CDR3 in DNA: TGTGCCAGCAGCGCCCACAGGGTCCAAGAGACCCAGTACTTC. This encodes CASSAHRVQETQYF. Full variable domain (outside the CDR3, taken from reference TRBV7-2 and TRBJ2-5): GAGVSQSPSNKVTEKGKDVELRCDPISGHTALYWYRQSLGQGLEFLIYFQGNSAPDKSGLPSDRFSAERTGGSVSTLTIQRTQQEDSAVYLCASSAHRVQETQYFGPGTRLLVL.

This sequence joins TRBV10-3 and TRBJ1-1; D is undetermined. The CDR3 runs to 14 residues. Germline V gene sequence: CDR1 ENHRY, CDR2 SYGVKD. With 2 bases removed from V and 1 base from J, the gap between germline ends came to 8 bases. This chain's CDR3 is CAISEGQQNTEAFF. CDR3 coding DNA: TGTGCCATCAGTGAGGGGCAGCAGAACACTGAAGCTTTCTTT.

This clonotype was seen a handful of times. The gene calls are TRBV11-1 and TRBJ2-3, with TRBD1 identical over 8 bases. V gave up 6 bases and J gave up 4 bases; unmatched junction bases: 18. Per the germline V gene, CDR1 is SGHAT and CDR2 is FQDESV (reference sequence). The CDR3 has 18 residues. CDR3 sequence: CASREPPGQELRPDTQYF. In DNA form, the CDR3 reads TGTGCCAGCAGGGAACCCCCGGGACAGGAACTTAGGCCAGATACGCAGTATTTT.

The V and J genes are TRBV11-2 and TRBJ2-3; D may correspond to TRBD1 or TRBD2 (5 bases each). This CDR3 has 17 residues. The germline CDR1 and CDR2 sequences are SGHAT and FQNNGV. V was pared by 2 bases and J by 0 bases, with 15 bases between. The DNA for the CDR3 is TGTGCCAGCAGCTTACTCACCGGGACGGTAAGCACAGATACGCAGTATTTT. As protein: CASSLLTGTVSTDTQYF.

This clonotype was recorded a few times. The chain links TRBV12-3 or TRBV12-4 to TRBJ2-7, with TRBD1 matching 9 bases. The CDR3 runs to 17 residues. The J segment lost 4 bases and the V segment lost 3 bases, leaving 13 bases of the junction unmatched. The CDR3 sequence is CASSFGVSGTGWYEQYF. CDR3 DNA: TGTGCCAGCAGTTTTGGTGTATCCGGGACAGGGTGGTACGAGCAGTACTTC.